This TCR beta chain is drawn from a study of CXCR3-negative and CXCR3-positive naive CD8 T cells. The wider study: The TRB read total, approximately 130 million, broke down to about 1.5 +/- 0.3 million reads per library. Study-wide results and caveats: Naive subsets expressed similar surface CD5; TRB CDR3 features served to infer TCR strength. For naive cells, CXCR3-negative and CXCR3-positive subsets had similar TRBV-TRBJ usage; for memory cells, usage differed.

About this clonotype: The antigen remains undetermined.

Germline V gives CDR1 MNHEY, CDR2 SVGEGT. CDR3 length: 13 amino acids. CD45RO-CCR7+CD27+CD95- defined naive CD8+ T cells. The study made its TRB cDNA libraries by 5' RACE, adding UMI labels. TCRdb re-called the 5' RACE reads and gives one entry per CDR3 protein, without DNA. The table for this sample gives over 70,000 distinct CDR3 sequences. This receptor was obtained from a human donor in good health. Some clones in this sample may be carry-over from other donors' samples. The chain combines TRBV6-2 or TRBV6-3 with TRBJ2-7. Sequencing was performed on naive CXCR3- CD8+ T cells from blood. Subset given: CD45RO-CCR7+CD27+CD95- naive CD8+ T cells lacking CXCR3 (TNR3-). CDR3 loop: CASSPGTYYEQYF.